Below, 17 T cell receptor beta chains from the same sample are listed, as sequenced in a study of synovial regulatory T cells in juvenile arthritis. Only in-frame clones appear in the TCRdb table, and some are missing; sequencing was by immunoSEQ multiplex PCR. This repertoire includes under 10,000 clones. Sequenced: Treg cells from blood. Subset indicated: remaining (HLA-DR-negative) circulating blood Treg cells. All receptors derive from a donor younger than 30 with juvenile idiopathic arthritis.

This clone is called medium-sized based on its frequency. The chain joins TRBV19 to TRBJ1-5. The germline V gene has CDR1 LNHDA and CDR2 SQIVND (reference sequence). This CDR3 has 12 residues. The protein alone is recorded here. CDR3 sequence reads: CASSMLNQPQHF.

The chain is built from TRBV18 and TRBJ2-7; without DNA, the TCRdb call of TRBD2 cannot be checked. CDR3 length: 13 residues. DNA was not recorded. Germline assignment: CDR1 KGHSH and CDR2 LQKENI. This CDR3 is CASSPSGDGEQYF.

The chain has TRBV5-1 and TRBJ2-1; the D call from TCRdb, TRBD1, cannot be confirmed without DNA. The CDR3 length is 14 residues. There is no recorded DNA. CDR1 is SGHRS, CDR2 YFSETQ, per germline. The CDR3: CASSLSSQGAEQFF.

The chain has TRBV18 and TRBJ1-5. The CDR3 is 13 residues long. No coding sequence is recorded. CDR1 and CDR2 (germline): KGHSH, LQKENI. The CDR3 reads CASSPGGNQPQHF.

V gene TRBV5-1 combines with J gene TRBJ2-1; as DNA is missing, the TRBD1 call by TCRdb cannot be tested. This CDR3 has 12 amino acids. No DNA has been recorded. From germline, CDR1 is SGHRS and CDR2 YFSETQ. This CDR3 is CASSLSGRASFF. Filled out from reference TRBV5-1 and TRBJ2-1, the complete variable domain reads KAGVTQTPRYLIKTRGQQVTLSCSPISGHRSVSWYQQTPGQGLQFLFEYFSETQRNKGNFPGRFSGRQFSNSRSEMNVSTLELGDSALYLCASSLSGRASFFGPGTRLTVL.

The rearrangement joins TRBV7-2 to TRBJ2-5; the TRBD2 assignment by TCRdb is unverifiable without DNA. CDR1 is SGHTA and CDR2 is FQGNSA in the germline V gene. This CDR3 spans 13 amino acids. No DNA sequence is on record. The CDR3 region is CASSFREAYEQYF.

This rearrangement joins TRBV30 to TRBJ1-3. Germline V gene lookup returns CDR1 GTSNPN and CDR2 SVGIG (reference sequence). This CDR3 is 13 amino acids long. DNA was not recorded. CDR3 amino acids: CAWSVRGGNTIYF.

The gene calls are TRBV25-1 and TRBJ2-7; TCRdb calls TRBD1, which cannot be checked without DNA. Germline CDR1 MGHDK, CDR2 SYGVNS. The CDR3 covers 15 residues. A DNA sequence was not provided. The CDR3 spells CASSDIASGPHEQYF.

The chain links TRBV10-1 to TRBJ2-1; there is no DNA to check the TCRdb D call of TRBD2. CDR1 is WNHNN and CDR2 is SYGVQD in the germline V gene (reference sequence). This CDR3 has 14 residues. This entry has no DNA. CDR3 region: CAGSPGGTRNEQFF.

V and J are TRBV5-4 and TRBJ2-3; TCRdb's D call, TRBD2, is unchecked because there is no DNA. The CDR3 totals 14 residues. DNA is not recorded here. Germline CDR1 reads SGHNT; CDR2 reads YYREEE (reference sequence). The CDR3: CASSLLDSTDTQYF.

The rearrangement uses TRBV4-2 and TRBJ2-1; the TCRdb D gene call, TRBD2, has no DNA to confirm it. This CDR3 spans 13 amino acids. Nucleotide data are not available. Germline V gene sequence: CDR1 LGHNA, CDR2 YNFKEQ. The CDR3 region is CASSPERVNEQFF.

This sequence joins TRBV14 and TRBJ1-1. CDR3 length equals 16 residues. DNA was not recorded. Germline V CDR1 and CDR2: SGHDN, FVKESK. The chain's CDR3 is CASSRRGVRTDTEAFF. The full variable domain, with the rest looked up from reference TRBV14 and TRBJ1-1, is EAGVTQFPSHSVIEKGQTVTLRCDPISGHDNLYWYRRVMGKEIKFLLHFVKESKQDESGMPNNRFLAERTGGTYSTLKVQPAELEDSGVYFCASSRRGVRTDTEAFFGQGTRLTVV.

This chain uses TRBV5-1 with TRBJ2-7; with no DNA, the TCRdb D assignment of TRBD1 cannot be verified. The CDR3 extends over 12 amino acids. No DNA is listed. Per the germline V gene, CDR1 is SGHRS and CDR2 is YFSETQ. The CDR3 loop is CASGTEGYEQYF.

By frequency, this clone is medium-sized. The J gene is TRBJ1-2, the V gene TRBV18; absent DNA, TCRdb's TRBD1 call cannot be checked. The CDR3 consists of 18 residues. The coding DNA is unavailable. The germline V gene has CDR1 KGHSH and CDR2 LQKENI. The CDR3 loop reads CASSPRSDRPNPTYGYTF.

V is TRBV18 and J is TRBJ1-1; the D call from TCRdb, TRBD1, cannot be confirmed without DNA. CDR1 and CDR2 from the germline V gene are KGHSH and LQKENI. CDR3 size: 13 residues. The DNA is not on file. This chain's CDR3 is CASSPDKNTEAFF. The variable domain in full, with the rest retrieved from reference TRBV18 and TRBJ1-1, is NAGVMQNPRHLVRRRGQEARLRCSPMKGHSHVYWYRQLPEEGLKFMVYLQKENIIDESGMPKERFSAEFPKEGPSILRIQQVVRGDSAAYFCASSPDKNTEAFFGQGTRLTVV.

The V gene is TRBV2, the J gene TRBJ2-5; TCRdb's D call, TRBD2, is unchecked because there is no DNA. CDR1 is SNHLY, CDR2 FYNNEI, per germline. The CDR3 has 14 amino acids. No DNA accompanies this entry. CDR3 region: CASSRSVGTQTQYF.

V usage is TRBV7-2 and J usage is TRBJ1-4. The CDR3 has 17 amino acids. The DNA sequence is not available. CDR1 is SGHTA and CDR2 is FQGNSA in the germline V gene. CDR3 protein: CASSLGRGTGLGEKLFF.